Each of the 22 T cell receptor beta chains below was sequenced from the same sample in a study of OX40 agonist ivuxolimab in advanced cancers. Sequenced by immunoSEQ multiplex PCR; TCRdb stores in-frame clones only, minus some. The sample yields 75,000 to 100,000 clones, approximately 84% seen once. Sequencing used CD4+ or CD8+ T cells sorted from blood, obtained in a trial of the OX40 agonist ivuxolimab. The source is an adult with an advanced solid tumor such as melanoma, head and neck, liver or kidney cancer.

This sequence joins TRBV6-1 and TRBJ2-3, with a possible D match to TRBD2 (5 bases). The V end was cut by 7 bases, the J end by 5 bases, with 10 bases between. The germline CDR1 and CDR2 sequences are MNHNS and SASEGT. The CDR3 is made up of 12 amino acids. The CDR3 DNA sequence: TGTGCCAGCAAGACGGGGATAGATACGCAGTATTTT. This encodes CASKTGIDTQYF.

The rearrangement uses TRBV15 and TRBJ2-5; 8 bases map to TRBD2. Germline V gene sequence: CDR1 LNHNV, CDR2 YYDKDF (reference sequence). This CDR3 has 16 amino acids. The ends lost 2 bases at V and 5 bases at J; junction bases unmatched: 10. The chain's CDR3 is CATSRWLAGNGETQYF. CDR3 bases: TGTGCCACCAGCAGATGGCTAGCGGGTAACGGGGAGACCCAGTACTTC.

V and J are TRBV30 and TRBJ1-2; D is uncertain. From germline, CDR1 is GTSNPN and CDR2 SVGIG (reference sequence). V lost 8 bases and J lost 2, with 12 bases in between. The CDR3 has 12 residues. DNA of the CDR3: TGTGCCGGTACAAAGGTGAACTATGGCTACACCTTC. Protein sequence: CAGTKVNYGYTF.

V usage is TRBV28 and J usage is TRBJ2-7, with a tentative D call TRBD1 (6 bases). The germline gives CDR1 MDHEN, CDR2 SYDVKM. The CDR3 covers 13 residues. Trimming took off 5 bases at V and 10 bases at J, with 18 bases between the two ends. The chain's CDR3 is CASSQRTDDFQYF. CDR3 DNA sequence: TGTGCCAGCAGTCAAAGGACAGACGACTTTCAGTACTTC. The full variable domain, in which reference TRBV28 and TRBJ2-7 provide the parts outside the CDR3, is DVKVTQSSRYLVKRTGEKVFLECVQDMDHENMFWYRQDPGLGLRLIYFSYDVKMKEKGDIPEGYSVSREKKERFSLILESASTNQTSMYLCASSQRTDDFQYFGPGTRLTVT.

This clone showed up just a few times. This sequence joins TRBV4-1 and TRBJ1-1; D is uncertain. V was pared by 5 bases and J by 1 base, with 23 bases between. CDR3 length: 18 residues. Germline CDR1 and CDR2: MGHRA and YSYEKL. The CDR3 protein is CASSFARPKRDTNTEAFF. CDR3 DNA: TGCGCCAGCAGCTTCGCCAGGCCCAAGAGGGATACGAACACTGAAGCTTTCTTT.

A single count supports this clone. This rearrangement joins TRBV10-3 to TRBJ2-1; D possibly matches TRBD1 or TRBD2 (6 bases each). V dropped 3 bases and J dropped 5 bases, with 11 bases sitting between them. CDR3 size: 14 residues. Germline V gives CDR1 ENHRY, CDR2 SYGVKD. The CDR3 DNA sequence: TGTGCCATCAGTGAACTAGCAGGGGACAATGAGCAGTTCTTC. Protein sequence: CAISELAGDNEQFF.

The CDR3 reads CAWSEQGFEKLFF. In DNA form, the CDR3 reads TGTGCCTGGAGTGAACAGGGCTTTGAAAAACTGTTTTTT. This chain joins TRBV30 and TRBJ1-4, with D possibly matching TRBD1 (6 bases). Trimming shortened V by 1 base and J by 7 bases, and 10 bases separated the two germline ends. The CDR3 consists of 13 residues. Germline assignment: CDR1 GTSNPN and CDR2 SVGIG (reference sequence).

This chain links TRBV10-3 with TRBJ2-7; D possibly corresponds to TRBD2 (6 bases). Trimming took off 11 bases at V and 4 bases at J, with 18 bases between the two ends. Per germline, CDR1 ENHRY and CDR2 SYGVKD. The CDR3 is made up of 13 amino acids. The CDR3 spells CAVLASAPYEQYF. Here the CDR3 DNA reads TGTGCCGTTCTCGCTAGCGCGCCATACGAGCAGTACTTC.

The rearrangement links TRBV30 to TRBJ2-5, with D unresolved. V was trimmed by 0 bases and J by 2 bases, leaving 1 base between them. The germline gives CDR1 GTSNPN, CDR2 SVGIG (reference sequence). The CDR3 extends over 11 amino acids. For the CDR3, the DNA is TGTGCCTGGAGTGTTCAAGAGACCCAGTACTTC. It encodes CAWSVQETQYF.

The rearrangement links TRBV7-8 to TRBJ1-4; no clear D. Germline lookup yields CDR1 SGHVS and CDR2 FQNEAQ. V lost 5 bases to trimming and J lost 0 bases, with 7 bases between them. The CDR3 length is 14 residues. This CDR3 is CASSGRATNEKLFF. CDR3 in DNA: TGTGCCAGCAGCGGTCGGGCAACTAATGAAAAACTGTTTTTT.

The CDR3 bases are TGCGCCAGCCGGATAGCGGGAGCCGGCACCGGGGAGCTGTTTTTT. Protein: CASRIAGAGTGELFF. The J gene is TRBJ2-2, the V gene TRBV5-1; the match to TRBD2 covers 9 bases. Germline assignment: CDR1 SGHRS and CDR2 YFSETQ. The J segment lost 4 bases and the V segment lost 7 bases, leaving 8 bases of the junction unmatched. There are 15 residues in the CDR3.

Regarding this clone: An end of the junction does not agree with germline; a read error may underlie this. V usage is TRBV7-7 and J usage is TRBJ2-5, with a tentative D call TRBD1 (6 bases). The CDR3 covers 13 residues. Germline CDR1 reads SSHAT; CDR2 reads FNYEAQ (reference sequence). CDR3 bases: TGTGCTAGCAGCTTAGCAGGGGCAGAGACCCAGTACTTC. Its protein is CASSLAGAETQYF.

This rearrangement joins TRBV18 to TRBJ2-4; D is uncertain. Germline-derived CDR1 and CDR2 are KGHSH and LQKENI. V lost 3 bases, J lost 0 bases, and 12 bases lay in between. The CDR3 sequence is 16 residues long. The CDR3 sequence: CASSPRANLAKNIQYF. CDR3 coding DNA: TGTGCCAGCTCACCCCGAGCGAATCTAGCCAAAAACATTCAGTACTTC.

This chain joins TRBV19 and TRBJ2-7; the D gene is possibly TRBD1 (6 bases). Between the trimmed V and J ends, which lost 2 bases and 2 bases, there was a span of 25 bases. The germline gives CDR1 LNHDA, CDR2 SQIVND (reference sequence). CDR3 length: 19 amino acids. The CDR3 coding sequence is TGTGCCAGTAGTATAAGGCAAACCAACGACGGTAAGGGGGCCTACGAGCAGTACTTC. Translation gives CASSIRQTNDGKGAYEQYF.

This chain links TRBV5-1 with TRBJ1-1; the D is unclear. CDR1 is SGHRS, CDR2 YFSETQ, per germline. The germline V and J ends were trimmed by 1 base and 2 bases, with 9 bases remaining between them. The CDR3 runs to 14 residues. In nucleotides, the CDR3 is TGCGCCAGCAGCTTGCTGGACGGAAACACTGAAGCTTTCTTT. Protein: CASSLLDGNTEAFF.

The chain is built from TRBV18 and TRBJ2-1; 7 bases align to TRBD2. The CDR3 loop spans 17 amino acids. Germline values: CDR1 KGHSH, CDR2 LQKENI. V lost 3 bases and J lost 4; bases outside the gene matches: 12. The CDR3 coding sequence is TGTGCCAGCTCACCCACTCAGGGACGGGGAGGGTACAATGAGCAGTTCTTC. Translating gives CASSPTQGRGGYNEQFF.

The rearrangement links TRBV6-5 to TRBJ1-1; perhaps TRBD1 as D (5 bases). Germline values: CDR1 MNHEY, CDR2 SVGAGI. With 0 bases removed from V and 11 bases from J, the gap between germline ends came to 16 bases. The CDR3 is 14 amino acids. Written as DNA, the CDR3 is TGTGCCAGCAGTTACTCGACGCCAACAGGTCGCGCTTTCTTT. Encoded protein: CASSYSTPTGRAFF.

This clone was detected a few times. The chain uses TRBV5-1 and TRBJ2-2; D is uncertain. The CDR3 length is 13 residues. V was shortened by 0 bases and J by 8 bases, with 8 bases between the two germline ends. CDR1 is SGHRS, CDR2 YFSETQ, per germline. The CDR3 bases are TGCGCCAGCAGCTTGGACTATACGGGGGAGCTGTTTTTT. The encoded protein is CASSLDYTGELFF.

The chain carries TRBV4-1 and TRBJ1-1; D gene unclear. Germline CDR1 MGHRA, CDR2 YSYEKL. CDR3 length: 16 amino acids. The V gene lost 0 bases and the J gene lost 1 base, with 12 bases spanning the gap. CDR3 DNA sequence: TGCGCCAGCAGCCAAGATTCAGGACCGAGGAACACTGAAGCTTTCTTT. Protein sequence: CASSQDSGPRNTEAFF.

Here the CDR3 DNA reads TGTGCCAGCAGCTTGGGGTACAGTCCGAGCTCCTACGAGCAGTACTTC. Translation gives CASSLGYSPSSYEQYF. The genes are TRBV5-5 and TRBJ2-7; D call uncertain. The V gene lost 0 bases and the J gene lost 0 bases, with 13 bases spanning the gap. Germline lookup yields CDR1 SGHKS and CDR2 YYEKEE (reference sequence). This CDR3 has 16 residues.

The V call is TRBV5-1, the J call TRBJ1-4; TRBD1 aligns across 8 bases. The CDR3 loop spans 14 amino acids. Germline CDR1 SGHRS, CDR2 YFSETQ. Trimming cost V 4 bases and J 8 bases; bases outside gene matches: 7. CDR3 region: CASSGQGSGEKLFF. CDR3 DNA sequence: TGCGCCAGCAGCGGACAGGGATCAGGGGAAAAACTGTTTTTT.

The chain links TRBV5-5 to TRBJ1-2, with TRBD1 identical over 7 bases. Germline assignment: CDR1 SGHKS and CDR2 YYEKEE (reference sequence). J was trimmed by 5 bases and V by 4 bases; bases with no gene match: 11. This CDR3 is built from 15 residues. The CDR3 DNA reads TGTGCCAGCAGCCCACCGGACAGGCCCGATTATGGCTACACCTTC. Amino acid sequence: CASSPPDRPDYGYTF.